This record concerns one T cell receptor beta chain sequence. Its antigen is not identified. This sample is drawn from a study of T cells after yellow fever vaccination. The study, taken as a whole, reports: On re-exposure, the response was weaker but peaked faster, at day 5 versus 15. One caveat is that FACS-sorted repertoires could contain abundant clonotypes contaminating from the bulk population.

As TCR cDNA was made by 5'RACE template switching, a universal primer site and UMIs were added. One entry per CDR3 protein, called by TCRdb with MiXCR from the 5' RACE reads. The table has 400,000 or so distinct CDR3 sequences, 18% seen once. The material sequenced was PBMCs, taken before the yellow fever booster vaccination. The receptor's source is a man younger than 35 who received the YFV17D yellow fever vaccine.

As DNA, the CDR3 is TGTGCCAGCAGCTGGACAGACTCGAACACCGGGGAGCTGTTTTTT. Amino acids: CASSWTDSNTGELFF. The chain links TRBV11-3 to TRBJ2-2; weak D call: TRBD1 (6 bases). This CDR3 contains 15 residues. Per the germline V gene, CDR1 is SGHNT and CDR2 is YENEEA. Between the trimmed V and J ends, which lost 4 bases and 0 bases, there was a span of 9 bases. Complete variable domain (other parts from reference TRBV11-3 and TRBJ2-2): EAGVVQSPRYKIIEKKQPVAFWCNPISGHNTLYWYLQNLGQGPELLIRYENEEAVDDSQLPKDRFSAERLKGVDSTLKIQPAELGDSAVYLCASSWTDSNTGELFFGEGSRLTVL.